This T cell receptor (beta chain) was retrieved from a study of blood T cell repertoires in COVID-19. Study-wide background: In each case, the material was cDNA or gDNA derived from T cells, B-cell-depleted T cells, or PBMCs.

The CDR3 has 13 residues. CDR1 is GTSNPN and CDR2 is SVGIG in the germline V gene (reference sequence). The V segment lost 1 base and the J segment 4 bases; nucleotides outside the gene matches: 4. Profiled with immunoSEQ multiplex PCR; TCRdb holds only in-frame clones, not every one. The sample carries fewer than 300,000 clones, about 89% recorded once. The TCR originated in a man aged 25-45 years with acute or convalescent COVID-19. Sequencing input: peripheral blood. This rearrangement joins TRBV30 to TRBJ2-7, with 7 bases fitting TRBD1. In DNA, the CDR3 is TGTGCCTGGAGTGGAGGGGGCTATTACGAGCAGTACTTC. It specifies CAWSGGGYYEQYF. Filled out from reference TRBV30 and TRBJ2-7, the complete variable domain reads SQTIHQWPATLVQPVGSPLSLECTVEGTSNPNLYWYRQAAGRGLQLLFYSVGIGQISSEVPQNLSASRPQDRQFILSSKKLLLSDSGFYLCAWSGGGYYEQYFGPGTRLTVT.